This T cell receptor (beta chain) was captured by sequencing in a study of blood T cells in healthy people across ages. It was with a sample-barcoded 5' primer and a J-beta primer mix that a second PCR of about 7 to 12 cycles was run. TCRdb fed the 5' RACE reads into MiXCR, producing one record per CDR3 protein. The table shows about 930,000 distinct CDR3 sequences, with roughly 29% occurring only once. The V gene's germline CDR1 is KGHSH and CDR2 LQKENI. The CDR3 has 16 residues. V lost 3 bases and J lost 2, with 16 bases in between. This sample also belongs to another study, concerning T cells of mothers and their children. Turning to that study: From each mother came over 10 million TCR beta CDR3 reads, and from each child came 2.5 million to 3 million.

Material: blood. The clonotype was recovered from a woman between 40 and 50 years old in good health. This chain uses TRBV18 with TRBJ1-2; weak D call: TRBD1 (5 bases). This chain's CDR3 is CASSPLDTLYNYGYTF. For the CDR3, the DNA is TGTGCCAGCTCACCTCTGGACACGCTCTACAACTATGGCTACACCTTC.